What follows describes a single TCR beta chain. This sample is drawn from a study of blood T cell repertoires in COVID-19. Turning to the study itself: Spain, Italy and the United States supplied samples that represented acute and convalescent COVID-19. Sources were T cells, B-cell-depleted T cells, or PBMCs; the material itself was cDNA or gDNA.

Authors' methods: Amplifying reference gene primers gave estimates of nucleated cell counts. Assay used: immunoSEQ multiplex PCR; TCRdb lists only in-frame clones, some missing. For V, J and clone size, that table is used; D and trimming come from the DNA. Found here are 230,000 or so clones, 87% of them singletons; the top ten hold about 2%. Germline V gives CDR1 GTSNPN, CDR2 SVGIG (reference sequence). V lost 5 bases, J lost 8 bases, and 14 bases lay in between. The CDR3 extends over 12 amino acids. Sample: peripheral blood. The source of this sequence is a man aged 35 to 55 with active or convalescent COVID-19. J is TRBJ2-3 and V is TRBV30; D is perhaps TRBD2 (7 bases). DNA of the CDR3: TGTGCCTGGTCTCGGGGGGCAAGTACGCAGTATTTT. Translating it yields CAWSRGASTQYF. Full variable domain (missing parts from reference TRBV30 and TRBJ2-3): SQTIHQWPATLVQPVGSPLSLECTVEGTSNPNLYWYRQAAGRGLQLLFYSVGIGQISSEVPQNLSASRPQDRQFILSSKKLLLSDSGFYLCAWSRGASTQYFGPGTRLTVL.